These T cell receptor beta chains were read from a single sample in a study of blood T cell repertoires in COVID-19. Clones were read by immunoSEQ multiplex PCR, and TCRdb kept only the in-frame ones, dropping some. Among a few hundred thousand clones, around 86% were seen once, and the ten largest hold 7.1%. Sequencing input: peripheral blood. The receptors shown here come from a woman between 70 and 85 years old with active or convalescent COVID-19. Both conserved end residues are part of each CDR3. Fields, in order: CDR3 DNA, CDR3 protein, V gene, J gene, D gene, clone size. The D gene is left open where the match is weak. Clone size is shown for a subset of rows, as once, few, many or a class of expanded clone.

CDR3 DNA: TGTGCCAGCAGCACCGGGACAGGAAGAAACACCATATATTTT
CDR3 protein: CASSTGTGRNTIYF
V gene: TRBV27
J gene: TRBJ1-3
D gene: TRBD1
clone size: NA

CDR3 DNA: TGTGCCAGCAGTTATAGGGGGTACCAGGGGACGGGAAATCAGCCCCAGCATTTT
CDR3 protein: CASSYRGYQGTGNQPQHF
V gene: TRBV6-2/TRBV6-3
J gene: TRBJ1-5
D gene: NA
clone size: NA

CDR3 DNA: TGTGCCAGCTCATTGGACAGGGGAAGTGGCTACACCTTC
CDR3 protein: CASSLDRGSGYTF
V gene: TRBV18
J gene: TRBJ1-2
D gene: TRBD1
clone size: NA

CDR3 DNA: TGTGCCAGCAGCTTACCCAGCGGGCCGGGGAGAGAGACCCAGTACTTC
CDR3 protein: CASSLPSGPGRETQYF
V gene: TRBV7-9
J gene: TRBJ2-5
D gene: NA
clone size: NA

CDR3 DNA: TGTGCCAGCAGCTTAGGTCAGGCGGACATCGCTGGAAACACCATATATTTT
CDR3 protein: CASSLGQADIAGNTIYF
V gene: TRBV5-5
J gene: TRBJ1-3
D gene: NA
clone size: NA

CDR3 DNA: TGCGCCAGCAGCCTTCAACTCGAAGAGACCCAGTACTTC
CDR3 protein: CASSLQLEETQYF
V gene: TRBV5-1
J gene: TRBJ2-5
D gene: NA
clone size: once

CDR3 DNA: TGTGCCAGCCGAGGCAGAGCCGCGGCTTTCTTT
CDR3 protein: CASRGRAAAFF
V gene: TRBV6-5
J gene: TRBJ1-1
D gene: NA
clone size: once

CDR3 DNA: TGTGCCAGCAGCGTGGCGGGGGGGGCCTCCTACGAGCAGTACTTC
CDR3 protein: CASSVAGGASYEQYF
V gene: TRBV7-6
J gene: TRBJ2-7
D gene: TRBD2
clone size: few

CDR3 DNA: TGCGCCAGCAGCTTGGCGCAGGGAACCAACTATGGCTACACCTTC
CDR3 protein: CASSLAQGTNYGYTF
V gene: TRBV5-1
J gene: TRBJ1-2
D gene: NA
clone size: NA

CDR3 DNA: TGTGCCAGCAGCCAGGGGCAGAACACTGAAGCTTTCTTT
CDR3 protein: CASSQGQNTEAFF
V gene: TRBV6-5
J gene: TRBJ1-1
D gene: NA
clone size: few

CDR3 DNA: TGTGCCAGCAGCCAGGGGGGTTTTCCTAATGGCTACACCTTC
CDR3 protein: CASSQGGFPNGYTF
V gene: TRBV7-2
J gene: TRBJ1-2
D gene: TRBD1
clone size: NA

CDR3 DNA: TGCAGCGTTGAGAGACAGGGAGGCGAGCAGTACTTC
CDR3 protein: CSVERQGGEQYF
V gene: TRBV29-1
J gene: TRBJ2-7
D gene: NA
clone size: NA

CDR3 DNA: TGTGCCAGCAGCCCCCGTCCGGTACAGGCTAGCAATCAGCCCCAGCATTTT
CDR3 protein: CASSPRPVQASNQPQHF
V gene: TRBV6-2/TRBV6-3
J gene: TRBJ1-5
D gene: NA
clone size: NA

CDR3 DNA: TGTGCCAGCACCTACCGATTGGACAGGGAGCGCGGCTACACCTTC
CDR3 protein: CASTYRLDRERGYTF
V gene: TRBV5-4
J gene: TRBJ1-2
D gene: TRBD1
clone size: NA

CDR3 DNA: TGTGCCAGCAGCTTAGGCCCTCCGGAAAAACTGTTTTTT
CDR3 protein: CASSLGPPEKLFF
V gene: TRBV7-3
J gene: TRBJ1-4
D gene: NA
clone size: NA

CDR3 DNA: TGTGCCAGCAGCGGCGGGTCCTCGGCCTCCTACAATGAGCAGTTCTTC
CDR3 protein: CASSGGSSASYNEQFF
V gene: TRBV5-5
J gene: TRBJ2-1
D gene: NA
clone size: NA

CDR3 DNA: TGCAGCGTTCTTGGACAGTACAATGAGCAGTTCTTC
CDR3 protein: CSVLGQYNEQFF
V gene: TRBV29-1
J gene: TRBJ2-1
D gene: NA
clone size: NA

CDR3 DNA: TGTGCCAGCAGTTGGAGAGCGGACAGACTGAACACTGAAGCTTTCTTT
CDR3 protein: CASSWRADRLNTEAFF
V gene: TRBV27
J gene: TRBJ1-1
D gene: NA
clone size: few

CDR3 DNA: TGTGCCAGCAGCAACACGTACGAGCAGTACTTC
CDR3 protein: CASSNTYEQYF
V gene: TRBV7-2
J gene: TRBJ2-7
D gene: NA
clone size: NA

CDR3 DNA: TGTGCCAGCAGCACCCGACTAGCGGGGGGAGGGGATACGCAGTATTTT
CDR3 protein: CASSTRLAGGGDTQYF
V gene: TRBV7-9
J gene: TRBJ2-3
D gene: TRBD2
clone size: NA

CDR3 DNA: TGTGCCAGCTCACCCACAGCTAACACTGAAGCTTTCTTT
CDR3 protein: CASSPTANTEAFF
V gene: TRBV18
J gene: TRBJ1-1
D gene: NA
clone size: NA

CDR3 DNA: TGCGCCAGCAGCTCGGGACTGCAACCGAACACTGAAGCTTTCTTT
CDR3 protein: CASSSGLQPNTEAFF
V gene: TRBV5-1
J gene: TRBJ1-1
D gene: NA
clone size: few

CDR3 DNA: TGTGCCACCAGTCGTGACTTCGCCGGGGAGCTGTTTTTT
CDR3 protein: CATSRDFAGELFF
V gene: TRBV24-1
J gene: TRBJ2-2
D gene: NA
clone size: NA

CDR3 DNA: TGTGCCAGCAGCTTAAGGTCAGGGGCCCCTGAAGCTTTCTTT
CDR3 protein: CASSLRSGAPEAFF
V gene: TRBV7-9
J gene: TRBJ1-1
D gene: NA
clone size: NA